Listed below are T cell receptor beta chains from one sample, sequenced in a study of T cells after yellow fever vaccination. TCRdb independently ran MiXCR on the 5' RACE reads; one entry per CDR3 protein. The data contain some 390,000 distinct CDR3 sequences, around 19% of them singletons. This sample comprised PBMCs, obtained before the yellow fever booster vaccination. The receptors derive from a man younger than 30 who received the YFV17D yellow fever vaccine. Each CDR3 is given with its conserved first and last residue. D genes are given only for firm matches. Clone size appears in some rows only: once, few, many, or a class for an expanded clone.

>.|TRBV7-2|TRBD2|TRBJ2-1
TGTGCCAGCAGCTTATCTAGCGGGGCATCCTACAATGAGCAGTTCTTC
CASSLSSGASYNEQFF
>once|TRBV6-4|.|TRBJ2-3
TGTGCCAGCACAAACCTGGGCACAGATACGCAGTATTTT
CASTNLGTDTQYF
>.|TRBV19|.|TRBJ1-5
TGTGCCAGTAGTCCTACCGGGAGCTACAGTAGCAATCAGCCCCAGCATTTT
CASSPTGSYSSNQPQHF
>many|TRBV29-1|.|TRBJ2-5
TGCAGCGTCGTATTACAGGGAAAGGGAGAGACCCAGTACTTC
CSVVLQGKGETQYF
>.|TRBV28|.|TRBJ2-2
TGTGCCAGCAGTTTACTTGACAGGAGTCGCACCGGGGAGCTGTTTTTT
CASSLLDRSRTGELFF
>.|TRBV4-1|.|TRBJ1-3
TGCGCCAGCAGCCAAGTCGTGGGACCCTCGGAAGGAAACACCATATATTTT
CASSQVVGPSEGNTIYF
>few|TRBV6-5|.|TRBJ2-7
TGTGCCAGCAGTTACTCGATCGGGACACTCGGAGAGCAGTACTTC
CASSYSIGTLGEQYF
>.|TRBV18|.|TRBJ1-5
TGTGCCAGCTCACCAGCGTGGTCTGTTCATCAGCCCCAGCATTTT
CASSPAWSVHQPQHF
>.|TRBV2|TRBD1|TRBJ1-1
TGTGCCAGCAGAGCTAAGGGACAGGGGATGAACACTGAAGCTTTCTTT
CASRAKGQGMNTEAFF
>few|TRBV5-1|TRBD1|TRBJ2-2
TGCGCCAGCAGCGAGGGGACAGGGGCCGGGGAGCTGTTTTTT
CASSEGTGAGELFF
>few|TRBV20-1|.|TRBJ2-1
TGCAGCCACCCGAGAGGGGGGGGCCGAGATGAGCAGTTCTTC
CSHPRGGGRDEQFF
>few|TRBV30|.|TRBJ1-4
TGTGCCTGGAGTGCCGGACAGACTCCTACGGAAAAACTGTTTTTT
CAWSAGQTPTEKLFF
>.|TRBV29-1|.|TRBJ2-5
TGCAGCGTCGCACCGGGACGGCGACTCCAAGAGACCCAGTACTTC
CSVAPGRRLQETQYF
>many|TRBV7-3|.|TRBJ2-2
TGTGCCAGCAAAACCGACAGGAACACCGGGGAGCTGTTTTTT
CASKTDRNTGELFF
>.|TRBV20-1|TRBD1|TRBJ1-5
TGCAGTGCTAGATTGGGGACAGCCCTCGGGCCCCAGCATTTT
CSARLGTALGPQHF
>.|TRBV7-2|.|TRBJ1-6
TGTGCCAGCAGCCTAGTGGACTCCTATAATTCACCCCTCCACTTT
CASSLVDSYNSPLHF
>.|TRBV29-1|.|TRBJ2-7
TGCAGCGTGGCCGGGCAGGGGCTTGACGAGCAGTACTTC
CSVAGQGLDEQYF
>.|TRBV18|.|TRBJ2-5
TGTGCCAGCTCACCACCGTCCCCCACGGCGGTGACCCAGTACTTC
CASSPPSPTAVTQYF
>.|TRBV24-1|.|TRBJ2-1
TGTGCCACCAGTGTCGCTCACGGCGATGAGCAGTTCTTC
CATSVAHGDEQFF
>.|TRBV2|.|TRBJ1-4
TGTGCCAGCAGTGATCGGCTCGCGGCAGCAACTAATGAAAAACTGTTTTTT
CASSDRLAAATNEKLFF
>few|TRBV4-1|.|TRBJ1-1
TGCGCCAGCAGCCGGACACAGGAGAACACTGAAGCTTTCTTT
CASSRTQENTEAFF
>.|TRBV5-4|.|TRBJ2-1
TGTGCCAGCAGAGACGACGACTGGGGCCCCTACAATGAGCAGTTCTTC
CASRDDDWGPYNEQFF
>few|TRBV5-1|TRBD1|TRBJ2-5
TGCGCCAGCAGTGAACGGAAAGGGACAGCCAAAGAGACCCAGTACTTC
CASSERKGTAKETQYF
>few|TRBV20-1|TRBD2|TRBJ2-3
TGCAGTGCTAGAGATGGGGCGGGGGGAAGCACAGATACGCAGTATTTT
CSARDGAGGSTDTQYF
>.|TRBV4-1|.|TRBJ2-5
TGCGCCAGCAGCCAAGGCGTGGGAAACCTAGAGACCCAGTACTTC
CASSQGVGNLETQYF
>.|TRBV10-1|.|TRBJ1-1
TGCGCCAGCAGTGAAAGAAGGGGACTAAACACTGAAGCTTTCTTT
CASSERRGLNTEAFF
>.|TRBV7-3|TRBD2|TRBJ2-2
TGTGCCAGCAGCTCAAGCGGGGGGGCCATTCCCGGGGAGCTGTTTTTT
CASSSSGGAIPGELFF
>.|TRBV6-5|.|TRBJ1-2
TGTGCCAGCAGTTACTCGGGGCCCAGGAAGGGCTATGGCTACACCTTC
CASSYSGPRKGYGYTF
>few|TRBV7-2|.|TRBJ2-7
TGTGCCAGCAGCTTAGCGGGGACGAGGACCTACGAGCAGTACTTC
CASSLAGTRTYEQYF
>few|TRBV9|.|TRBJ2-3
TGTGCCGCCTCCCCGGGGGGCGGGGATACGCAGTATTTT
CAASPGGGDTQYF
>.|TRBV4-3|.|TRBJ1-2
TGCGCCAGCAGCCAAGAGAGGGGGTATTCCTATGGCTACACCTTC
CASSQERGYSYGYTF
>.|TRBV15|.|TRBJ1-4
TGTGCCACCAACGTCAGAAGGGGAACTAATGAAAAACTGTTTTTT
CATNVRRGTNEKLFF
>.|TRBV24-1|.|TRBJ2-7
TGTGCCACCAGTGACCCCCGGGACTCAATGAACTACGAGCAGTACTTC
CATSDPRDSMNYEQYF
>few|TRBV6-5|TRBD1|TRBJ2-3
TGTGCCACCGGGACAGACCTGCCGGATACGCAGTATTTT
CATGTDLPDTQYF
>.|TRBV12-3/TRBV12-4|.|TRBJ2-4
TGTGCCAGCAGGTGGGCCGGGCTAGCCAAAAACATTCAGTACTTC
CASRWAGLAKNIQYF
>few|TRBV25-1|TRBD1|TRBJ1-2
TGTGCCAGCAGTGAAGGGGACAGATATACGGGCTACACCTTC
CASSEGDRYTGYTF
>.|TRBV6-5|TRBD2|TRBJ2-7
TGTGCCAGCAGTTACTCGGGCGGGAGAGCGTTCTTC
CASSYSGGRAFF
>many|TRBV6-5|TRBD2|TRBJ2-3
TGTGCCAGCAGTTACAGGCTACTAGCGGGGGGGACAGATACGCAGTATTTT
CASSYRLLAGGTDTQYF
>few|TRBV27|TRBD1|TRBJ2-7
TGTGCCAGCAGTTCCAGGGGGCCCTCCTACGAGCAGTACTTC
CASSSRGPSYEQYF
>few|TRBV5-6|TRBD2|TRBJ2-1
TGTGCCAGCAGCTCTAGCGCGGGGGACAATGAGCAGTTCTTC
CASSSSAGDNEQFF
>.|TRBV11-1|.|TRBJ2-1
TGTGCCAGCAGCCGGTCCCAGGGCTACAACAATGAGCAGTTCTTC
CASSRSQGYNNEQFF